The 10 T cell receptor beta chains below were found in one sample sequenced in a study of CD8 T cells in ankylosing spondylitis. TCRdb used MiXCR to reprocess the 5' RACE reads, holding one entry per CDR3 protein. The repertoire holds some 140,000 distinct CDR3 sequences, with 6% to 8.5% as singletons. Sequencing was carried out using blood, either unsorted or a sorted T cell fraction (not recorded which). Receptors originate from a female donor with ankylosing spondylitis or in good health (not recorded which).

This clonotype was found many times. The chain couples TRBV7-6 to TRBJ2-1; D is ambiguous. This CDR3 is 13 amino acids long. Germline lookup yields CDR1 SGHVS and CDR2 FNYEAQ. Trimming took off 0 bases at V and 10 bases at J, with 10 bases between the two ends. CDR3 nucleotides: TGTGCCAGCAGCTTAGCTGGGGTCTGGGAGCAGTTCTTC. It specifies CASSLAGVWEQFF.

This clonotype has at least ten counts. The V call is TRBV12-3 or TRBV12-4, the J call TRBJ1-1, with D tentatively TRBD1 (5 bases). The V and J ends lost 2 bases and 1 base respectively, with 14 bases between them. The CDR3 loop spans 16 amino acids. CDR3 amino acids: CASSLSARRGNTEAFF. The CDR3 DNA is TGTGCCAGCAGTTTAAGCGCAAGGAGGGGGAACACTGAAGCTTTCTTT.

This rearrangement joins TRBV7-9 to TRBJ2-1, with TRBD1 matching over 9 bases. From germline, CDR1 is SEHNR and CDR2 FQNEAQ (reference sequence). The CDR3 length is 15 residues. J lost 4 bases, V lost 4 bases, and 5 bases had no gene match. CDR3 DNA: TGTGCCAGCAGCTCACGACAGGGGGATTACAATGAGCAGTTCTTC. Translation: CASSSRQGDYNEQFF.

The sample holds many counts of this clonotype. V and J are TRBV9 and TRBJ2-7; D unclear. The V gene's germline CDR1 is SGDLS and CDR2 YYNGEE. The CDR3 extends over 14 amino acids. The V end lost 0 bases, the J end lost 4 bases, and 11 bases lay between the germline ends. CDR3 sequence (DNA): TGTGCCAGCAGCGTAGGGCACTCAACTTACGAGCAGTACTTC. Translation gives CASSVGHSTYEQYF.

This clonotype has a count of ten or more. V usage is TRBV20-1 and J usage is TRBJ2-2, with TRBD1 matching 11 bases. This CDR3 region has 20 residues. J lost 1 base, V lost 2 bases, and 15 bases had no gene match. Germline V gives CDR1 DFQATT, CDR2 SNEGSKA (reference sequence). CDR3 bases: TGCAGTGCTAGACCTGGGACAGGGGGGCCCAAAGTGGTGAACACCGGGGAGCTGTTTTTT. Translation gives CSARPGTGGPKVVNTGELFF.

This clonotype showed up many times. V is TRBV20-1 and J is TRBJ2-5; 9 bases are a match to TRBD2. CDR1 and CDR2 from the germline V gene are DFQATT and SNEGSKA (reference sequence). This CDR3 spans 15 amino acids. The junction had 9 bases not matched to a gene; V was cut back by 0 bases and J by 7 bases. DNA for the CDR3: TGCAGTGCTAGAGAGTCGGCGGGGGGGGCGGGGACCCAGTACTTC. Its translation is CSARESAGGAGTQYF.

This clonotype was found a few times. This chain connects TRBV7-9 to TRBJ1-1; D is unresolved. Germline CDR1 and CDR2: SEHNR and FQNEAQ (reference sequence). Trimming took off 3 bases at V and 4 bases at J, with 9 bases between the two ends. The CDR3 contains 13 residues. CDR3 residues: CASSLQRGTEAFF. In DNA form, the CDR3 reads TGTGCCAGCAGCTTGCAGCGCGGCACTGAAGCTTTCTTT.

This clonotype was picked up many times. The gene calls are TRBV19 and TRBJ2-1; 11 nucleotides line up with TRBD2. Trimming removed 6 bases from V and 2 bases from J; junction bases left unmatched: 6. Germline CDR1 is LNHDA and CDR2 is SQIVND (reference sequence). This CDR3 is built from 16 residues. The CDR3 region is CASRPLAGGPYNEQFF. CDR3 nucleotides: TGTGCCAGTAGGCCTCTAGCGGGGGGTCCCTACAATGAGCAGTTCTTC.

In this sample, this clonotype turned up many times. The chain has TRBV29-1 and TRBJ1-2; 7 nucleotides agree with TRBD1. V lost 7 bases and J lost 4; bases outside the gene matches: 3. The germline CDR1 and CDR2 sequences are SQVTM and ANQGSEA. This CDR3 has 11 residues. CDR3 sequence reads: CSARDSYGYTF. The CDR3 region has the DNA TGCAGCGCCCGGGACAGCTATGGCTACACCTTC. The full variable domain, completed using reference TRBV29-1 and TRBJ1-2, is SAVISQKPSRDICQRGTSLTIQCQVDSQVTMMFWYRQQPGQSLTLIATANQGSEATYESGFVIDKFPISRPNLTFSTLTVSNMSPEDSSIYLCSARDSYGYTFGSGTRLTVV.

This clonotype appeared many times. The chain links TRBV12-3 or TRBV12-4 to TRBJ1-1; 7 nucleotides match TRBD1. V trimming: 6 bases; J trimming: 3 bases; junction bases outside the gene matches: 7. CDR3 size: 14 residues. The CDR3 sequence: CASSRTGVDTEAFF. For the CDR3, the DNA is TGTGCCAGCAGCCGAACAGGGGTTGACACTGAAGCTTTCTTT.